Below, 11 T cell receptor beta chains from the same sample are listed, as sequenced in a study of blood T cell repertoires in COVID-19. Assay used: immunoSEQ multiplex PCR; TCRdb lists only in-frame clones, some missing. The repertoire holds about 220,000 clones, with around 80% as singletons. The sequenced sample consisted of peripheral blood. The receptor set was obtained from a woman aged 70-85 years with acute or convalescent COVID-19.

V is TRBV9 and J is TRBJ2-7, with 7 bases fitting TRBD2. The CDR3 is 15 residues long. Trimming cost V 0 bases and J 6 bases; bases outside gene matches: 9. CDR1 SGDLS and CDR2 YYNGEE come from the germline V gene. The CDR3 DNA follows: TGTGCCAGCAGCGTAGGCCTCTCGGGGGGTACCGAGCAGTACTTC. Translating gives CASSVGLSGGTEQYF. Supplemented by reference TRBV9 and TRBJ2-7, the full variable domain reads DSGVTQTPKHLITATGQRVTLRCSPRSGDLSVYWYQQSLDQGLQFLIQYYNGEERAKGNILERFSAQQFPDLHSELNLSSLELGDSALYFCASSVGLSGGTEQYFGPGTRLTVT.

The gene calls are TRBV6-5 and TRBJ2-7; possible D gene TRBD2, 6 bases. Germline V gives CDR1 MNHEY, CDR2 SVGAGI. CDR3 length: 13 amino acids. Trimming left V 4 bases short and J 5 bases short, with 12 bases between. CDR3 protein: CASSSSGGDEQYF. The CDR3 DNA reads TGTGCCAGCAGTTCCTCCGGGGGAGACGAGCAGTACTTC.

The DNA of the CDR3 is TGCGCCAGCAGCCAAGATCCTCAGGGGCGCGGCTATGGCTACACCTTC. Translated: CASSQDPQGRGYGYTF. This chain uses TRBV4-1 with TRBJ1-2; tentatively, D is TRBD1 (6 bases). Germline V CDR1 and CDR2: MGHRA, YSYEKL. The CDR3 has 16 amino acids. Deletions cut 0 bases from V and 4 bases from J, with 15 bases between.

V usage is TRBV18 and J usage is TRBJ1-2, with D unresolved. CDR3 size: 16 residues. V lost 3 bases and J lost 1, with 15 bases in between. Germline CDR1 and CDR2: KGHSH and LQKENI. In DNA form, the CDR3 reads TGTGCCAGCTCACCCCCCTGGGGAGGCCTTAACTATGGCTACACCTTC. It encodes CASSPPWGGLNYGYTF.

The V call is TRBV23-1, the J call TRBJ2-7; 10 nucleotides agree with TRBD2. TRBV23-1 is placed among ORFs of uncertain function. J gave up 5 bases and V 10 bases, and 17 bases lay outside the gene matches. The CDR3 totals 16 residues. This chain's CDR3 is CATILWSGGGRNEQYF. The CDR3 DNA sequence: TGCGCCACCATATTATGGAGCGGGGGGGGGCGAAACGAGCAGTACTTC.

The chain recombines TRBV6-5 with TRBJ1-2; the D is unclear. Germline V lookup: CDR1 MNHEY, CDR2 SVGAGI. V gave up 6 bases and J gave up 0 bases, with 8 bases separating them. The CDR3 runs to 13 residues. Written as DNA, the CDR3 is TGTGCCAGCAGGACCGGGTCTAACTATGGCTACACCTTC. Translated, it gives CASRTGSNYGYTF.

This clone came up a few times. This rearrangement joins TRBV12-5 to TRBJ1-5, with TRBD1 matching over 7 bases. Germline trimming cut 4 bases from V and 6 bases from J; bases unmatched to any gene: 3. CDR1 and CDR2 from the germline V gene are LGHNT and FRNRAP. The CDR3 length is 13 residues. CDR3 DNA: TGTGCTAGTGGTTCCCGGGACAGTCAGCCCCAGCATTTT. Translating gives CASGSRDSQPQHF.

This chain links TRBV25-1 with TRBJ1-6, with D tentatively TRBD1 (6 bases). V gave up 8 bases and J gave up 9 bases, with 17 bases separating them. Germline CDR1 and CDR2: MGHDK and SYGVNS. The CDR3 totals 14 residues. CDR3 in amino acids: CASGHTGRISPLHF. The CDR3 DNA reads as TGTGCCAGCGGCCACACAGGGCGGATTTCACCCCTCCACTTT.

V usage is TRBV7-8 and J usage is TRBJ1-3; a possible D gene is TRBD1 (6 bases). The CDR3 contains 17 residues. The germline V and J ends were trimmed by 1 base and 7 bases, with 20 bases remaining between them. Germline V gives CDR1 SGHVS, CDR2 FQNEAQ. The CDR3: CASSLDRDLRASNTIYF. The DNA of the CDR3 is TGTGCCAGCAGCTTAGACAGGGACCTAAGGGCGAGCAACACCATATATTTT.

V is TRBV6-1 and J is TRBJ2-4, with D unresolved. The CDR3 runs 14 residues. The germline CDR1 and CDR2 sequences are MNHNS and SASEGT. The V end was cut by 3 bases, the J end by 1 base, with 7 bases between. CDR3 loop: CASSEAGAKNIQYF. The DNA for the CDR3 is TGTGCCAGCAGTGAGGCCGGGGCCAAAAACATTCAGTACTTC.

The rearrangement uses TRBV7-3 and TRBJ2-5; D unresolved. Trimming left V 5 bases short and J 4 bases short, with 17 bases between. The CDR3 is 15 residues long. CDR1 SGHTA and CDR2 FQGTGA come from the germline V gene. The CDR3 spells CASSKSSGVRETQYF. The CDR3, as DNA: TGTGCCAGCAGCAAATCTAGTGGAGTACGAGAGACCCAGTACTTC.